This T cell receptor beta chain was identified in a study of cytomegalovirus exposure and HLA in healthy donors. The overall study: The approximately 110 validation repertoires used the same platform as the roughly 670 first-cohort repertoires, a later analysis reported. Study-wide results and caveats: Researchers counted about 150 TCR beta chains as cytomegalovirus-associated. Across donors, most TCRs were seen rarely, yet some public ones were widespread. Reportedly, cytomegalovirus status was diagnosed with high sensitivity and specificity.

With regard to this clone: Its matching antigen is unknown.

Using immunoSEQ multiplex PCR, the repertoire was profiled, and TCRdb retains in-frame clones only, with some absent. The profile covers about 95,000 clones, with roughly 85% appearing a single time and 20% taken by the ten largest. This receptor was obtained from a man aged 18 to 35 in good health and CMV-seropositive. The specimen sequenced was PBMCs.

The CDR3 DNA reads as TGTGCCACCAGCAGAGTACAAGCGAATTCTTACAATGAGCAGTTCTTC. It is translated as CATSRVQANSYNEQFF. This chain connects TRBV15 to TRBJ2-1, with no clear D. The CDR3 sequence is 16 residues long. Germline V CDR1 and CDR2: LNHNV, YYDKDF (reference sequence). The V end lost 1 base, the J end lost 4 bases, and 14 bases lay between the germline ends.